This T cell receptor (delta chain) was identified during a study of γδ T cells in repeated Plasmodium falciparum infection (dated by TCRdb to the early 2020s). Context from the whole study: Malian children exposed to intense seasonal malaria transmission were enrolled in the natural-infection arm and compared with Australian children matched for age and gender. Four to six malaria-naive U.S. adults underwent four controlled human malaria infections by bites from P. falciparum NF54-infected Anopheles stephensi mosquitoes over around 580 days. Samples from controlled-infection subjects were taken at baseline, right before selected infections, and 21 days after each infection. The gammadelta TCR repertoires from Mali were analysed in two ways: cross-sectionally during periods with no transmission, and longitudinally across episodes of acute febrile malaria. The study examined how repeated Plasmodium falciparum infection shapes the human gammadelta T cell repertoire, using natural infection in Mali and controlled human malaria infection. What the authors observed across the whole study: Vgamma9/Vdelta2+ TCR repertoires showed a highly stable polyclonal repertoire over time and infection, with many inter-individual overlapping TCRgamma sequences. Generalizability was limited because the Malian cohort was drawn from a small rural village of predominantly one ethnic group. Because the controlled-infection cohort was small, analysis of inter-individual variability in gammadelta T cell responses was limited. Vdelta2-negative gammadelta TCR repertoires from Malian children appeared more clonally expanded, less diverse and less shared than those of Australian children. Waves of new clonotype selection in Vdelta2-negative, largely Vdelta1+, gammadelta TCR repertoires appeared to be driven by repeated controlled infections.

Vgamma9/Vdelta2+ and Vdelta2-negative gammadelta T cell populations were flow-sorted from peripheral blood mononuclear cells for bulk TCR repertoire analysis. This clone was seen a few times. It lacks a known antigen. This likely reflects a read error, since a far larger clone is one base away. This sample also contains other DNA sequences that code for the same CDR3. The CDR3, from cysteine to phenylalanine, totals 19 residues. Solely the CDR3 DNA is kept, with 57 bases framed from the first base. V and J are truncated by 3 bases and 0 bases respectively, leaving an intervening sequence of 25 bases. The germline V gene sets CDR1 to GEAIGNYY and CDR2 to EKD. Library generation was performed with multiplex PCR. Data came from an Illumina MiSeq. Every sorted gammadelta T cell sample had both its TCR gamma (TRG) and TCR delta (TRD) chains sequenced. Per the original workflow: Repertoire analyses included clonotype tree plots, accumulated frequency of the top 20 clonotypes, diversity index (DI) and D75 metrics. Via CATT, TCRdb reprocessed the public reads, and rows with identical DNA were then joined. TCRdb assigned the V and J calls; the authors' analysis was not used. Across this sample there are 85,000 to 90,000 delta-chain clones, with around 1.4% seen only once. More than 7% of the sample comes from the top ten.

The sequencing input was gamma-delta T cells from blood. The sequence is built from TRDV2 and TRDJ1; the D gene is perhaps TRDD3, on 5 matching bases. Here the J gene was assigned by germline matching of the DNA, as TCRdb has none. The TCR originated in a pool of human donors (malaria-infected and uninfected, not separated). The DNA reads TGTGCCTGTGACTCAATGCCCGGTACTGGAGGATCCAACACCGATAAACTCATCTTT. Its protein is CACDSMPGTGGSNTDKLIF.